These 22 T cell receptor beta chains were sequenced from one sample in a study of tumor-infiltrating lymphocytes in oesophageal squamous cell carcinoma. TCRdb processed the PCR reads anew with MiXCR; each CDR3 protein has one entry. The sample records about 21,000 distinct CDR3 sequences, less than 45% being singletons. Specimen: normal esophageal tissue next to the tumor. The origin of the receptors is a male donor with esophageal squamous cell carcinoma.

The V gene is TRBV6-9, the J gene TRBJ1-4, with a weak D call TRBD2 (5 bases). TRBJ2-2 matches the DNA end more closely, so the J call is doubtful. CDR3 length equals 15 residues. Germline CDR1 is MNHGY and CDR2 is SVAAGI. CDR3 in DNA: TGTGCCAGCAGTTACACCGGGATGAACACCGGGGAGCTGTTTTTT. Translation: CASSYTGMNTGELFF.

This clonotype has more than one count but fewer than ten. This chain connects TRBV28 to TRBJ1-2; D might be TRBD1 (5 bases). This CDR3 is 12 amino acids long. From germline, CDR1 is MDHEN and CDR2 SYDVKM. V dropped 3 bases and J dropped 7 bases, with 9 bases sitting between them. The CDR3 is CASSFGGVGYTF. The DNA for the CDR3 is TGTGCCAGCAGTTTCGGGGGGGTTGGCTACACCTTC.

A single count supports this clonotype. The chain is built from TRBV28 and TRBJ1-1; no reliable D call. CDR3 length equals 14 residues. The germline CDR1 and CDR2 sequences are MDHEN and SYDVKM. With 4 bases removed from V and 6 bases from J, the gap between germline ends came to 15 bases. The CDR3 nucleotides are TGTGCCAGCAGTTCGGAGAGGACTAGCGCTGAAGCTTTCTTT. The encoded protein is CASSSERTSAEAFF.

The chain uses TRBV30 and TRBJ2-7, with 9 bases matching TRBD1. The end of the DNA fits TRBJ2-4 better, so the J call may be wrong. The CDR3 runs to 15 residues. Germline CDR1 GTSNPN, CDR2 SVGIG (reference sequence). The CDR3 here is CAWEGRDRARNIQYF. DNA of the CDR3: TGTGCCTGGGAGGGCCGGGACAGGGCTAGAAACATTCAGTACTTC.

The chain joins TRBV7-8 to TRBJ2-5; D is possibly TRBD1 or TRBD2 (5 bases each). Trimming took 5 bases from V and 1 from J, leaving 8 bases between them. Looked up from germline, CDR1 is SGHVS and CDR2 is FQNEAQ. The CDR3 has 13 residues. The CDR3 is CASSRDLQETQYF. In DNA form, the CDR3 reads TGTGCCAGCAGCCGGGACCTCCAAGAGACCCAGTACTTC.

Of note for this clonotype: The CDR3 does not close with the conserved phenylalanine or tryptophan, likely indicating a read error. The chain carries TRBV28 and TRBJ1-2, with TRBD1 as a possible D gene (5 bases). CDR1 and CDR2 from the germline V gene are MDHEN and SYDVKM. The V gene lost 2 bases and the J gene lost 0 bases, with 13 bases spanning the gap. The CDR3 is 16 amino acids. For the CDR3, the DNA is TGTGCCAGCAGTTTAGTGACAGTTTTAACTAACTATGGCTACACCCTC. This translates into CASSLVTVLTNYGYTL.

As concerns this clonotype: One junction end does not reproduce the germline sequence, and a read error may be involved. The chain recombines TRBV4-2 with TRBJ2-7, with TRBD1 identical over 8 bases. This CDR3 comprises 17 residues. Looked up from germline, CDR1 is LGHNA and CDR2 is YNFKEQ. The CDR3 sequence is CASSQDQDRASASPLHF. CDR3 nucleotide sequence: TGTGCCAGCAGCCAAGACCAGGACAGGGCGAGTGCTTCACCCCTCCACTTC.

This clonotype was found a few times. The DNA of the CDR3 is TGTGCCAGCAGCCACAGGGAAAACACTGAAGCTTTCTTT. Protein product: CASSHRENTEAFF. The chain combines TRBV6-6 with TRBJ2-3, with a tentative D call TRBD1 (6 bases). The J call may be faulty, since TRBJ1-1 better matches the DNA end. Germline CDR1 reads MNHNY; CDR2 reads SVGAGI (reference sequence). CDR3 length: 13 amino acids.

This clonotype was seen ten or more times. The chain recombines TRBV6-1 with TRBJ2-1; D assignment may be TRBD1 or TRBD2 (6 bases each). V lost 6 bases to trimming and J lost 5 bases, with 17 bases between them. CDR1 and CDR2 from the germline V gene are MNHNS and SASEGT. The CDR3 consists of 15 residues. CDR3 region: CASRGGLWGDNEQFF. In DNA, the CDR3 is TGTGCCAGCAGGGGGGGCCTGTGGGGCGACAATGAGCAGTTCTTC.

The rearrangement links TRBV5-6 to TRBJ2-5; 14 nucleotides agree with TRBD2. With the DNA end fitting TRBJ2-7 better, the J assignment may be wrong. CDR1 and CDR2 (germline): SGHDT, YYEEEE. The CDR3 length is 16 residues. CDR3 amino acids: CARPETSGGALYEQYF. The DNA for the CDR3 is TGTGCCAGACCCGAGACTAGCGGGGGGGCCCTCTACGAGCAGTACTTC.

This clonotype was recorded many times. This chain links TRBV6-1 with TRBJ1-2; 10 nucleotides match TRBD1. The length of the CDR3 is 12 residues. Germline lookup yields CDR1 MNHNS and CDR2 SASEGT. J lost 7 bases, V lost 7 bases, and 3 bases had no gene match. The CDR3, as DNA: TGTGCCAGCAACGACAGGGGGCTTGGCTACACCTTC. Amino acid sequence: CASNDRGLGYTF.

This clonotype was counted many times. V and J are TRBV6-1 and TRBJ2-7, with 10 bases fitting TRBD2. Germline CDR1 MNHNS, CDR2 SASEGT. V trimming: 10 bases; J trimming: 3 bases; junction bases outside the gene matches: 3. The CDR3 spans 12 residues. CDR3 amino acids: CATRTSGYEQYF. As DNA, the CDR3 is TGTGCCACCAGGACTAGCGGCTACGAGCAGTACTTC.

The chain carries TRBV6-1 and TRBJ2-4; D remains ambiguous. The CDR3 loop spans 14 amino acids. The V gene's germline CDR1 is MNHNS and CDR2 SASEGT. The V and J ends lost 6 bases and 13 bases respectively, with 22 bases between them. CDR3 DNA: TGTGCCAGCAGGGAAAAGTTTTCCGACAATGAGCAGTACTTC. Protein: CASREKFSDNEQYF.

By proportion, this clonotype is medium-sized. V and J are TRBV7-8 and TRBJ2-3; no clear D. The CDR3 spans 15 residues. The ends were cut back, 1 base at V and 0 bases at J, with 8 bases in the middle. Looked up from germline, CDR1 is SGHVS and CDR2 is FQNEAQ. The CDR3 sequence: CASSLELPSTDTQYF. In DNA, the CDR3 is TGTGCCAGCAGCTTAGAACTTCCCAGCACAGATACGCAGTATTTT.

Only a few counts were recorded for this clonotype. The chain combines TRBV2 with TRBJ1-2, with D perhaps matching TRBD1 (5 bases). The CDR3 totals 13 residues. V was cut by 7 bases and J by 4 bases, with 13 bases left in between. Looked up from germline, CDR1 is SNHLY and CDR2 is FYNNEI. The CDR3 DNA reads TGTGCCAGCACGAGTTTCGGGGGCTATGGCTACACCTTC. Amino acid sequence: CASTSFGGYGYTF.

The chain joins TRBV28 to TRBJ2-1; TRBD1 is a possible D gene (5 bases). The J call is uncertain, as TRBJ1-2 better fits the DNA end. CDR3 length: 14 residues. Germline V CDR1 and CDR2: MDHEN, SYDVKM. The CDR3 sequence: CASSSPRASYGYTF. The CDR3 bases are TGTGCCAGCAGTTCCCCCAGGGCGTCCTATGGCTACACCTTC.

Turning to this clonotype: It is likely a read error, because the conserved phenylalanine at the end of the CDR3 is missing. The DNA is left out, because the CDR3 cannot be placed on it with certainty; the CDR3 is given as TCRdb lists it. This sequence joins TRBV10-3 and TRBJ2-6; the D call of TRBD2 is as the table states it, not checked on the DNA. The CDR3 is 13 residues long, ends included. CDR1 ENHRY and CDR2 SYGVKD come from the germline V gene. The CDR3 sequence: CAIPAGASGAQEA.

The chain carries TRBV5-1 and TRBJ2-1, with 9 bases identical to TRBD1. The end of the DNA aligns better with TRBJ2-3, so the J call may be wrong. CDR3 length equals 16 residues. Germline V gene lookup returns CDR1 SGHRS and CDR2 YFSETQ. This CDR3 is CASSLAGTGSSDTQYF. CDR3 nucleotides: TGCGCCAGCAGCTTGGCCGGGACAGGGAGTTCCGATACGCAGTATTTT.

This chain uses TRBV7-6 with TRBJ1-4, with 7 bases lining up with TRBD1. J lost 6 bases, V lost 2 bases, and 6 bases had no gene match. The CDR3 sequence is 15 residues long. The germline gives CDR1 SGHVS, CDR2 FNYEAQ. CDR3: CASSLRTGSYEKLFF. The CDR3 DNA is TGTGCCAGCAGCTTAAGGACAGGCTCTTATGAAAAACTGTTTTTT.

The chain recombines TRBV11-2 with TRBJ2-3; TRBD1 agrees at 7 bases. This CDR3 comprises 14 residues. Germline CDR1 is SGHAT and CDR2 is FQNNGV. Trimming took 1 base from V and 12 from J; bases not matched to a gene: 10. CDR3: CASSLGDSQETQYF. CDR3 nucleotides: TGTGCCAGCAGCTTAGGGGACAGCCAAGAGACCCAGTATTTT.

With respect to this clonotype: Since the CDR3 does not end with the conserved phenylalanine or tryptophan, this likely comes from a read error. The limits of the CDR3 on the DNA are not certain, so only TCRdb's listed CDR3 is given. The rearrangement joins TRBV7-4 to TRBJ1-3. From its first to its last residue, the CDR3 has 9 amino acids. Germline loops: CDR1 SGHVT, CDR2 SQSDAQ. The CDR3 loop is CASSLEPFT.

A remark on this clonotype: The final CDR3 position lacks the conserved phenylalanine or tryptophan, pointing to a likely read error. No DNA is shown, since the ends of the CDR3 on it are uncertain; the CDR3 is the one TCRdb lists. The chain carries TRBV7-9 and TRBJ2-5; the D call in the table, TRBD2, was not verified against the DNA. The CDR3 contains 18 residues when both ends are counted. Germline CDR1 SEHNR, CDR2 FQNEAQ (reference sequence). CDR3: CASSQTPGLVFHEQYFGS.